This T cell receptor (beta chain) came from a study of blood T cell repertoires in COVID-19. As for the study in general: The study drew acute and convalescent COVID-19 samples from the United States, Italy and Spain. Nucleic acid was either cDNA or gDNA, and it came from T cells, B-cell-depleted T cells, or PBMCs.

Per the study methods: Estimates of nucleated cell counts were drawn from the amplification of reference gene primers. Profiled with immunoSEQ multiplex PCR; TCRdb holds only in-frame clones, not every one. Clone size and V and J calls were adopted from that table, with D and trimming inferred from the DNA. This table holds fewer than 110,000 clones, around 82% found once. Germline loops: CDR1 KGHSH, CDR2 LQKENI. The CDR3 contains 16 residues. V was clipped by 1 base and J by 6 bases; unmatched bases: 8. The sample comprised peripheral blood. The TCR comes from a human donor in a cohort sampled during active COVID-19. The chain is built from TRBV18 and TRBJ2-2, with 7 nucleotides matching TRBD2. The CDR3 sequence is CASSPRLAGLPGELFF. As DNA, the CDR3 is TGTGCCAGCTCACCACGTTTAGCGGGTCTTCCCGGGGAGCTGTTTTTT.